This entry features one TCR beta chain sequence. Its antigen is currently unknown. The sample comes from a study of cytomegalovirus exposure and HLA in healthy donors. Study results and limitations: Common viral pathogens (according to a later analysis) appeared linked to several of the most significant clusters. In a later analysis, an Asian-associated ancestry cluster reportedly showed fewer N-insertions than the roughly 700-donor mean. Likely technical artifact: a cluster of highly shared sequence variants.

Unmatched junction bases numbered 2, after V lost 6 bases and J lost 5 bases. The CDR3 has 14 residues. Per germline, CDR1 MRHNA and CDR2 SNTAGT. Primers included in the PCR were 60 Vbeta and 13 Jbeta primers. Using immunoSEQ multiplex PCR, the repertoire was profiled, and TCRdb retains in-frame clones only, with some absent. The profile shows 75,000 to 95,000 clones, around three quarters of them singletons. The source material was PBMCs. The genes are TRBV6-4 and TRBJ2-2, with 11 bases matching TRBD1. This sequence originates from a woman aged 40-49 years in good health and CMV-seropositive. The CDR3 here is CASRGQGATGELFF. The CDR3 DNA follows: TGTGCCAGCAGAGGACAGGGGGCTACCGGGGAGCTGTTTTTT.